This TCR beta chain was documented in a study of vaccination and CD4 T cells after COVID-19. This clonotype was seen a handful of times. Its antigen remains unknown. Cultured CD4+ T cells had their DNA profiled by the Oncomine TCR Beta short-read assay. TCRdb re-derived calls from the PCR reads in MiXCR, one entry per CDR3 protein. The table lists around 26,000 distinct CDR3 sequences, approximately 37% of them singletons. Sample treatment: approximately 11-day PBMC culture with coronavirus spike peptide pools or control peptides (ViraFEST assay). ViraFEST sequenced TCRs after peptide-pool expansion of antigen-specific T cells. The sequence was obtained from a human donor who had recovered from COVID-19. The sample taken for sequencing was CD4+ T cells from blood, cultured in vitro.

The CDR3 region is CASRDRGTQNYGYTF. The DNA for the CDR3 is TGTGCCAGTAGGGATCGTGGCACACAGAACTATGGCTACACCTTC. The J gene is TRBJ1-2, the V gene TRBV19; no reliable D call. The CDR3 is made up of 15 amino acids. Trimming took off 6 bases at V and 2 bases at J, with 16 bases between the two ends. CDR1 and CDR2 (germline): LNHDA, SQIVND (reference sequence). Using reference TRBV19 and TRBJ1-2 for the parts outside the CDR3, the full variable domain is DGGITQSPKYLFRKEGQNVTLSCEQNLNHDAMYWYRQDPGQGLRLIYYSQIVNDFQKGDIAEGYSVSREKKESFPLTVTSAQKNPTAFYLCASRDRGTQNYGYTFGSGTRLTVV.